This TCR beta chain was captured in a study of tumor-infiltrating lymphocytes in localized non-small cell lung cancer. V lost 3 bases and J 4 bases, leaving 10 bases between the germline ends. CDR3 size: 14 residues. The germline V gene encodes CDR1 MDHEN and CDR2 SYDVKM. Generated by immunoSEQ multiplex PCR, the TCRdb table keeps only in-frame clones and is missing some. The sample records thousands of clones, approximately 80% being singletons. V and J are TRBV28 and TRBJ1-5; no firm D call. The receptor comes from a human donor with non-small cell lung cancer. The specimen sequenced was uninvolved lung tissue not adjacent to the tumor. CDR3 DNA sequence: TGTGCCAGCAGTTTCAGACAAGTGAATCAGCCCCAGCATTTT. Protein: CASSFRQVNQPQHF.